This T cell receptor (beta chain) was profiled in a study of Ad26.COV2.S vaccination and SARS-CoV-2 variants. General observations from the study: Similar non-spike TCR breadth was observed in recipients of vaccine and of placebo. Vaccinees displayed broader spike-specific TCR repertoires than placebo recipients.

On this clone: Its cognate antigen is unknown.

The germline CDR1 and CDR2 sequences are SGHRS and YFSETQ. The CDR3 is 14 residues long. J lost 0 bases, V lost 6 bases, and 3 bases had no gene match. Treatment here: around 19 received Ad26.COV2.S at low or high dose, single or two shots; roughly five received placebo; per-sample allocation not given. Sampling was done on day 63 after the first vaccine or placebo injection. Expressing Wuhan-strain SARS-CoV-2 spike, an Ad26 vector served as the vaccine. Profiled with immunoSEQ multiplex PCR; TCRdb holds only in-frame clones, not every one. This table holds 300,000 to 350,000 clones, more than 85% found once.

This rearrangement joins TRBV5-1 to TRBJ2-1; 7 bases are a match to TRBD1. The TCR originated in a person aged 18-65 years who received the Ad26.COV2.S COVID-19 vaccine or a placebo. The sample here was peripheral blood, taken in a trial of Ad26.COV2.S vaccine versus placebo. CDR3 sequence reads: CASKGAGSYNEQFF. The DNA of the CDR3 is TGCGCCAGCAAGGGGGCGGGCTCCTACAATGAGCAGTTCTTC. Full variable domain (rest looked up from reference TRBV5-1 and TRBJ2-1): KAGVTQTPRYLIKTRGQQVTLSCSPISGHRSVSWYQQTPGQGLQFLFEYFSETQRNKGNFPGRFSGRQFSNSRSEMNVSTLELGDSALYLCASKGAGSYNEQFFGPGTRLTVL.